This T cell receptor beta chain was captured by sequencing in a study of blood T cells in healthy people across ages. Findings of the study overall: Measured against age, TCR beta diversity per million T cells decreased in a roughly linear manner.

Then a second PCR, running roughly 7 to 11 cycles, was carried out with a sample-barcoded 5' primer and a J-beta primer mix. Each CDR3 protein is one row after TCRdb ran MiXCR on the 5' RACE reads. Seen here are approximately 730,000 distinct CDR3 sequences, less than 70% observed once, and the top ten hold about 42%. Worth noting for this clonotype: What it recognizes is unknown.

V was pared by 5 bases and J by 4 bases, with 12 bases between. This CDR3 comprises 14 residues. Germline V gene data show CDR1 as SGHTA and CDR2 as FQGNSA. V and J are TRBV7-2 and TRBJ2-1; D ambiguous. Sequencing was performed on blood. This TCR derives from a man of 80 years or more in good health. CDR3 bases: TGTGCCAGCAGCCGGCTCCCATTTTACAATGAGCAGTTCTTC. Amino acids: CASSRLPFYNEQFF.